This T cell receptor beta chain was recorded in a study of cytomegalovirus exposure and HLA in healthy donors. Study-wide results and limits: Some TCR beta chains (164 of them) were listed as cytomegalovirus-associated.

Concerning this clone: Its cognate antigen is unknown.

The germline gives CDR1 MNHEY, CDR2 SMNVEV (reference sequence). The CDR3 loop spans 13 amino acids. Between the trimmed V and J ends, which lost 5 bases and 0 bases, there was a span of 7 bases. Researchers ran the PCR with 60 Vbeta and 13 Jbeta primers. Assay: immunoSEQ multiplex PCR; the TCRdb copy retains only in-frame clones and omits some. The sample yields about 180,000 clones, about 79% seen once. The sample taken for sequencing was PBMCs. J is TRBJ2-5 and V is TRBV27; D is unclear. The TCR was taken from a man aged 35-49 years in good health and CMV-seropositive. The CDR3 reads CASSRMYQETQYF. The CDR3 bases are TGTGCCAGCAGTCGTATGTACCAAGAGACCCAGTACTTC.